This TCR beta chain was sequenced in a study of shared clonotypes between healthy human individuals. The CDR3 has 14 amino acids. Germline CDR1 MNHEY, CDR2 SVGAGI. Trimming took 6 bases from V and 4 from J, leaving 15 bases between them. CD45RO negativity and positive selection for CCR7 defined naive CD8 cells, a population that excluded terminally differentiated effector memory CD45RA+ cells. Measured with immunoSEQ multiplex PCR; TCRdb has only the in-frame clones, and not every one. This table holds roughly 890,000 clones, about 92% found once. Material for sequencing was naive CD8+ T cells sorted from blood. This sequence was found in a man aged 30-40 years in good health. This sequence joins TRBV6-5 and TRBJ1-1; no reliable D call. CDR3 region: CASSPSDGSTEAFF. CDR3 nucleotides: TGTGCCAGCAGCCCCTCCGACGGGAGCACTGAAGCTTTCTTT.